Below, 7 T cell receptor beta chains from the same sample are listed, as sequenced in a study of cytomegalovirus exposure and HLA in healthy donors. 13 Jbeta primers and 60 Vbeta primers were used for the PCR. The method was immunoSEQ multiplex PCR; TCRdb's version includes in-frame clones alone and lacks a portion of them. The table shows around 200,000 clones, with about 82% occurring only once. Sequencing input: PBMCs. These TCRs come from a woman in her fifties or sixties in good health and CMV-seronegative.

The chain links TRBV30 to TRBJ2-1, with 7 bases lining up with TRBD2. V lost 7 bases, J lost 7 bases, and 13 bases stayed unmatched. CDR3 length: 14 residues. Per germline, CDR1 GTSNPN and CDR2 SVGIG (reference sequence). The CDR3 DNA reads as TGTGCCTATTCTTTGGGAGGGCACACGAATGAGCAGTTCTTC. This sequence encodes CAYSLGGHTNEQFF.

This sequence joins TRBV9 and TRBJ2-3; the D gene is possibly TRBD2 (5 bases). V was shortened by 0 bases and J by 2 bases, with 10 bases between the two germline ends. Germline loops: CDR1 SGDLS, CDR2 YYNGEE. CDR3 length equals 15 residues. This CDR3 reads CASSVVRASTDTQYF. The CDR3 coding sequence is TGTGCCAGCAGCGTAGTGCGGGCCTCCACAGATACGCAGTATTTT.

The genes are TRBV7-3 and TRBJ2-1; 8 bases match TRBD2. The CDR3 runs to 13 residues. Germline trimming cut 5 bases from V and 6 bases from J; bases unmatched to any gene: 3. Germline-derived CDR1 and CDR2 are SGHTA and FQGTGA. CDR3 in DNA: TGTGCCAGCAGCCCCGGGACTAGCAATGAGCAGTTCTTC. It encodes CASSPGTSNEQFF.

The chain has TRBV27 and TRBJ2-3; D not resolved. The V end lost 0 bases, the J end lost 7 bases, and 8 bases lay between the germline ends. Looked up from germline, CDR1 is MNHEY and CDR2 is SMNVEV (reference sequence). This CDR3 spans 13 amino acids. CDR3 sequence reads: CASSLSRSNTQYF. In nucleotides, the CDR3 is TGTGCCAGCAGTTTATCTAGGAGTAATACGCAGTATTTT.

The chain employs TRBV9 and TRBJ2-7, with 7 nucleotides matching TRBD1. The CDR3 length is 13 residues. After removal of 5 bases from V and 5 bases from J, the junction contained 7 bases not matched to a gene. Germline V gene sequence: CDR1 SGDLS, CDR2 YYNGEE. CDR3 protein: CASSHTGAHEQYF. The CDR3 DNA sequence: TGTGCCAGCAGTCATACAGGGGCGCACGAGCAGTACTTC.

CDR3 amino acids: CASSQQGAGYTF. The CDR3 DNA follows: TGTGCCAGTAGCCAACAGGGGGCGGGCTACACCTTC. V is TRBV25-1 and J is TRBJ1-2; 9 nucleotides match TRBD1. The junction had 7 bases not matched to a gene; V was cut back by 9 bases and J by 8 bases. The CDR3 extends over 12 amino acids. Germline CDR1 reads MGHDK; CDR2 reads SYGVNS.

The V and J genes are TRBV9 and TRBJ2-3, with TRBD2 matching over 15 bases. Germline V lookup: CDR1 SGDLS, CDR2 YYNGEE. This CDR3 has 18 residues. V gave up 0 bases and J gave up 4 bases; unmatched junction bases: 6. CDR3 nucleotide sequence: TGTGCCAGCAGCGTAGACGGACTAGCGGGAGGGTTCGCAGATACGCAGTATTTT. The encoded protein is CASSVDGLAGGFADTQYF.